The 10 T cell receptor beta chains below come from one sample, sequenced in a study of neurological immune-mediated disorders. TCRdb recomputed calls from the 5' RACE reads with MiXCR, one row per CDR3 protein. The sample holds about 55,000 distinct CDR3 sequences, around 4.4% seen once. The sequenced material came from PBMCs. Every receptor here comes from a man aged 50 or older with multiple sclerosis.

This clonotype was seen at least ten times. This rearrangement joins TRBV7-2 to TRBJ2-7; 9 bases agree with TRBD1. The CDR3 runs to 15 residues. V lost 3 bases, J lost 3 bases, and 6 bases stayed unmatched. CDR1 is SGHTA, CDR2 FQGNSA, per germline. CDR3 coding DNA: TGTGCCAGCAGCTTTAGGACAGGGGACCACTACGAGCAGTACTTC. Protein sequence: CASSFRTGDHYEQYF.

The V gene is TRBV5-1, the J gene TRBJ2-3; TRBD1 is a possible D gene (5 bases). The germline V and J ends were trimmed by 0 bases and 2 bases, with 10 bases remaining between them. Germline V gene sequence: CDR1 SGHRS, CDR2 YFSETQ. The CDR3 runs 15 residues. Written as DNA, the CDR3 is TGCGCCAGCAGCTTGGTAGGGGTTAACACAGATACGCAGTATTTT. Residues: CASSLVGVNTDTQYF.

At least ten counts were recorded for this clonotype. This sequence joins TRBV7-9 and TRBJ1-2, with TRBD1 matching 8 bases. Germline V gives CDR1 SEHNR, CDR2 FQNEAQ (reference sequence). V trimming: 1 base; J trimming: 6 bases; junction bases outside the gene matches: 7. This CDR3 region has 15 residues. CDR3 region: CASSLEMGQEHGYTF. In DNA, the CDR3 is TGTGCCAGCAGCTTAGAAATGGGACAGGAACATGGCTACACCTTC.

This clonotype was picked up many times. The rearrangement links TRBV12-3 or TRBV12-4 to TRBJ2-1; 13 bases are a match to TRBD2. J was trimmed by 9 bases and V by 5 bases; bases with no gene match: 7. CDR3 length: 15 residues. CDR3 loop: CASSTSGRALGEQFF. CDR3 sequence (DNA): TGTGCCAGCAGTACTAGCGGGAGGGCCCTCGGTGAGCAGTTCTTC.

On this clonotype itself: This CDR3 fails to terminate in the conserved phenylalanine or tryptophan, so it likely reflects a read error. The J gene is TRBJ1-2, the V gene TRBV28; possibly TRBD1 for D (5 bases). This CDR3 comprises 15 residues. The V end lost 8 bases, the J end lost 3 bases, and 19 bases lay between the germline ends. Germline loops: CDR1 MDHEN, CDR2 SYDVKM. Here the CDR3 reads CASFRSGTEDYGYTN. DNA of the CDR3: TGTGCCAGCTTTAGATCCGGGACGGAGGACTATGGCTACACCAAC.

This clonotype turned up a few times. The rearrangement links TRBV20-1 to TRBJ2-7; 12 bases are a match to TRBD2. The ends lost 6 bases at V and 6 bases at J; junction bases unmatched: 9. CDR1 and CDR2 (germline): DFQATT, SNEGSKA (reference sequence). CDR3 size: 14 residues. The CDR3 sequence: CSATLAGGVGEQYF. The CDR3 nucleotides are TGCAGTGCCACACTAGCGGGGGGCGTGGGCGAGCAGTACTTC.

This rearrangement joins TRBV4-1 to TRBJ2-1; D is undetermined. The CDR3 extends over 19 amino acids. Germline V gives CDR1 MGHRA, CDR2 YSYEKL. Trimming removed 4 bases at V and 6 bases at J, with 28 bases between. The CDR3 DNA is TGCGCCAGCAGCCGCGTACTCGGAGTGGGCGAGCTTCCGGGCAATGAGCAGTTCTTC. This codes for CASSRVLGVGELPGNEQFF.

This clonotype was seen ten or more times. V usage is TRBV5-1 and J usage is TRBJ2-2; D not certain. The CDR3 covers 16 residues. V lost 0 bases, J lost 1 base, and 10 bases lay in between. Germline values: CDR1 SGHRS, CDR2 YFSETQ. CDR3 protein: CASSLAVTQNTGELFF. The CDR3 coding sequence is TGCGCCAGCAGCTTGGCTGTCACCCAGAACACCGGGGAGCTGTTTTTT.

This clonotype has a count of ten or more. The chain employs TRBV4-1 and TRBJ2-7; 10 positions match TRBD1. The CDR3 runs to 15 residues. The J segment lost 5 bases and the V segment lost 4 bases, leaving 8 bases of the junction unmatched. Per germline, CDR1 MGHRA and CDR2 YSYEKL. CDR3 in amino acids: CASSPRGTGVDEQYF. The CDR3 bases are TGCGCCAGCAGCCCTAGAGGGACAGGGGTGGACGAGCAGTACTTC.

This clonotype was observed at least ten times. The rearrangement links TRBV5-1 to TRBJ2-2; 8 bases are a match to TRBD1. With 2 bases clipped from V and 3 bases from J, the junction kept 3 bases outside the gene matches. This CDR3 contains 15 residues. Germline CDR1 and CDR2: SGHRS and YFSETQ. The CDR3 spells CASSLQGGDTGELFF. CDR3 DNA: TGCGCCAGCAGCTTACAGGGGGGCGACACCGGGGAGCTGTTTTTT.